This T cell receptor (beta chain) was obtained from a study of blood T cell repertoires in COVID-19. As for the study in general: Whether acute or convalescent, the COVID-19 samples came from the United States, Italy and Spain.

This clone was counted between two and nine times. The authors' processing: Amplification with reference gene primers provided the estimates of nucleated cell counts. Profiling relied on immunoSEQ multiplex PCR, and the TCRdb table lists in-frame clones only, not all of them. The D gene and trimming were derived from the DNA, and the V and J assignments and clone size from that table. The table includes 200,000 to 250,000 clones, approximately 86% detected once. Participants were aged about 18 to 89 years from 24 US areas. Participant reports of clinical history set cohort assignment. CDR3 size: 14 residues. Trimming shortened V by 4 bases and J by 9 bases, and 13 bases separated the two germline ends. Germline assignment: CDR1 LNHDA and CDR2 SQIVND (reference sequence).

This clonotype originated in a woman in her 30s who had been exposed to COVID-19. Sequences were obtained from PBMCs or T cells enriched from blood (not recorded which). The chain employs TRBV19 and TRBJ1-6; D is unclear. CDR3 coding DNA: TGTGCCAGTAGTACCCAGACTGGCGGTTCACCCCTCCACTTT. Residues: CASSTQTGGSPLHF.